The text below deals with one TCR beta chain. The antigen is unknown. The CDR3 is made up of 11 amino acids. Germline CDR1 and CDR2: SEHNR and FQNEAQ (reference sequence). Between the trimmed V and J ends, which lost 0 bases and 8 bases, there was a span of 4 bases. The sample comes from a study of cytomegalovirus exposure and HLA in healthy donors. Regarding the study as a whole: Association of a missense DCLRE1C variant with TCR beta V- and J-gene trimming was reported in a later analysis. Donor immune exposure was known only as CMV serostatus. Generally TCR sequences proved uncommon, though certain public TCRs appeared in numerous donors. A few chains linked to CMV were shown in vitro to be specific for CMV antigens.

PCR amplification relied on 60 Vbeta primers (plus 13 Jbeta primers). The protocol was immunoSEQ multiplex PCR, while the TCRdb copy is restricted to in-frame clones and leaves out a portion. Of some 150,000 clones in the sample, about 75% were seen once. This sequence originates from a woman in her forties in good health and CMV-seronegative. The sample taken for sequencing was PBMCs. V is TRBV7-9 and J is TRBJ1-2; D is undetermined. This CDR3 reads CASSLARGYTF. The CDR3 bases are TGTGCCAGCAGCTTAGCTCGGGGCTACACCTTC.